Below are 30 T cell receptor beta chains sequenced from a single sample in a study of a mutant IDH1 vaccine in newly diagnosed glioma. Their antigens remain unidentified. Time point indicated: week 5, during vaccination. Each dose of the vaccine consisted of 300 ug of mutant IDH1 20-mer peptide, with topical imiquimod. TCRdb's copy holds only in-frame clones and misses some; the assay was immunoSEQ multiplex PCR. The sample carries 75,000 to 85,000 clones, about 91% recorded once. This specimen was PBMCs, taken from a glioma patient whose treatment included an IDH1 peptide vaccine. The receptors derive from a woman aged 50 to 65 with glioma.

The rearrangement links TRBV6-5 to TRBJ2-2, with D perhaps TRBD1 or TRBD2 (5 bases each). Germline loops: CDR1 MNHEY, CDR2 SVGAGI. This CDR3 has 14 residues. Between the trimmed V and J ends, which lost 6 bases and 1 base, there was a span of 9 bases. The CDR3 here is CASRWDQNTGELFF. CDR3 nucleotide sequence: TGTGCCAGCAGATGGGACCAGAACACCGGGGAGCTGTTTTTT.

V and J are TRBV27 and TRBJ1-2, with TRBD1 matching over 7 bases. CDR1 is MNHEY, CDR2 SMNVEV, per germline (reference sequence). The junction had 10 bases not matched to a gene; V was cut back by 3 bases and J by 6 bases. The length of the CDR3 is 15 residues. CDR3 in DNA: TGTGCCAGCAGTTTCAGACAGGGATGGGGACATGGCTACACCTTC. Its protein product is CASSFRQGWGHGYTF.

The V call is TRBV10-3, the J call TRBJ1-2, with no clear D. The length of the CDR3 is 12 residues. Looked up from germline, CDR1 is ENHRY and CDR2 is SYGVKD. V was shortened by 6 bases and J by 7 bases, with 12 bases between the two germline ends. CDR3 protein: CAIRTPKGGYTF. For the CDR3, the DNA is TGTGCCATCAGGACACCGAAGGGTGGCTACACCTTC.

This clone was recorded only once. V is TRBV7-9 and J is TRBJ1-6, with TRBD1 matching 7 bases. Germline V gives CDR1 SEHNR, CDR2 FQNEAQ (reference sequence). Unmatched junction bases numbered 2, after V lost 0 bases and J lost 9 bases. The CDR3 length is 14 residues. The CDR3 loop reads CASSLAGGVSPLHF. Here the CDR3 DNA reads TGTGCCAGCAGCTTAGCAGGGGGCGTTTCACCCCTCCACTTT.

This rearrangement joins TRBV28 to TRBJ2-5; 14 bases fit TRBD2. Germline V CDR1 and CDR2: MDHEN, SYDVKM. V was clipped by 4 bases and J by 6 bases; unmatched bases: 7. The CDR3 has 16 amino acids. Here the CDR3 DNA reads TGTGCCAGCAGTTCCTGGACTAGCGGGGGGTTCCAGACCCAGTACTTC. Translating it yields CASSSWTSGGFQTQYF. The full variable domain, completed using reference TRBV28 and TRBJ2-5, is DVKVTQSSRYLVKRTGEKVFLECVQDMDHENMFWYRQDPGLGLRLIYFSYDVKMKEKGDIPEGYSVSREKKERFSLILESASTNQTSMYLCASSSWTSGGFQTQYFGPGTRLLVL.

V gene TRBV18 combines with J gene TRBJ1-4, with D hard to call. Germline-derived CDR1 and CDR2 are KGHSH and LQKENI. The CDR3 is 16 amino acids. V was trimmed by 2 bases and J by 0 bases, leaving 10 bases between them. CDR3: CASSPMDQATNEKLFF. The CDR3 DNA is TGTGCCAGCTCACCAATGGATCAGGCAACTAATGAAAAACTGTTTTTT. The whole variable domain, filled in from reference TRBV18 and TRBJ1-4, reads NAGVMQNPRHLVRRRGQEARLRCSPMKGHSHVYWYRQLPEEGLKFMVYLQKENIIDESGMPKERFSAEFPKEGPSILRIQQVVRGDSAAYFCASSPMDQATNEKLFFGSGTQLSVL.

This chain uses TRBV6-5 with TRBJ2-1; TRBD2 matches at 8 bases. Trimming took 2 bases from V and 9 from J; bases not matched to a gene: 3. This CDR3 has 13 residues. Germline CDR1 is MNHEY and CDR2 is SVGAGI. CDR3 amino acids: CASSYPSGGEQFF. The CDR3 DNA reads as TGTGCCAGCAGTTACCCGAGCGGGGGTGAGCAGTTCTTC.

V is TRBV5-1 and J is TRBJ2-1, with D perhaps matching TRBD2 (5 bases). V was clipped by 4 bases and J by 2 bases, with 13 bases between them. The V gene's germline CDR1 is SGHRS and CDR2 YFSETQ. This CDR3 is 15 amino acids long. CDR3 amino acids: CASSPDSIAYNEQFF. In DNA, the CDR3 is TGCGCCAGCAGCCCGGACTCGATAGCCTACAATGAGCAGTTCTTC.

CDR3 DNA: TGTGCCAGCAGTTTATGGGGGACAGGGAACTACGAGCAGTACTTC. Translating it yields CASSLWGTGNYEQYF. The chain carries TRBV28 and TRBJ2-7, with 9 positions matching TRBD1. In germline, CDR1 is MDHEN, CDR2 SYDVKM. The length of the CDR3 is 15 residues. J lost 3 bases, V lost 0 bases, and 3 bases had no gene match.

The chain has TRBV9 and TRBJ2-5, with D possibly TRBD1 on 5 matching bases. The germline V and J ends were trimmed by 3 bases and 4 bases, with 10 bases remaining between them. The CDR3 covers 13 residues. Germline V lookup: CDR1 SGDLS, CDR2 YYNGEE. CDR3 coding DNA: TGTGCCAGCAGCGAGGGGCCGCGAGAGACCCAGTACTTC. Encoded protein: CASSEGPRETQYF.

This sequence joins TRBV10-1 and TRBJ1-6, with D hard to call. Germline values: CDR1 WNHNN, CDR2 SYGVQD (reference sequence). The length of the CDR3 is 13 residues. V lost 8 bases to trimming and J lost 6 bases, with 11 bases between them. The CDR3 bases are TGCGCCAGCCCTCACGGGCCTAATTCACCCCTCCACTTT. Its protein is CASPHGPNSPLHF.

This clone has a single count. The genes are TRBV6-5 and TRBJ1-3; 9 bases are shared with TRBD1. Germline CDR1 MNHEY, CDR2 SVGAGI. The CDR3 is made up of 15 amino acids. V was pared by 7 bases and J by 0 bases, with 4 bases of the junction left unmatched. The CDR3 DNA follows: TGTGCCAGCACGACAGGGGGTATCTCTGGAAACACCATATATTTT. Translation gives CASTTGGISGNTIYF.

CDR3 in amino acids: CASSSGTGWLYEQYF. The DNA for the CDR3 is TGTGCCAGCAGCTCCGGGACAGGGTGGTTATACGAGCAGTACTTC. This sequence joins TRBV7-9 and TRBJ2-7, with 9 bases aligning to TRBD1. The CDR3 has 15 residues. Germline V CDR1 and CDR2: SEHNR, FQNEAQ (reference sequence). V gave up 4 bases and J gave up 4 bases; unmatched junction bases: 8.

The chain couples TRBV7-9 to TRBJ1-5, with 8 bases lining up with TRBD1. V shed 7 bases and J 2 bases; nucleotides not matched to a gene: 13. CDR1 is SEHNR and CDR2 is FQNEAQ in the germline V gene (reference sequence). The CDR3 length is 17 residues. CDR3 in amino acids: CASTRTQGARGNQPQHF. The CDR3 coding sequence is TGTGCCAGCACGCGGACCCAGGGGGCAAGGGGCAATCAGCCCCAGCATTTT.

The chain uses TRBV5-6 and TRBJ2-7; D is tentatively TRBD1 or TRBD2 (7 bases each). The germline CDR1 and CDR2 sequences are SGHDT and YYEEEE. The CDR3 contains 13 residues. Trimming cost V 0 bases and J 11 bases, with 15 bases left between them. In nucleotides, the CDR3 is TGTGCCAGCAGCTTGGACAGGGGCGCGGGGGAGTACTTC. Translated, it gives CASSLDRGAGEYF.

The chain is built from TRBV7-9 and TRBJ2-2; 9 nucleotides match TRBD1. CDR3 length equals 14 residues. J was trimmed by 8 bases and V by 5 bases; bases with no gene match: 6. CDR1 and CDR2 from the germline V gene are SEHNR and FQNEAQ (reference sequence). DNA of the CDR3: TGTGCCAGCAGCCAGGGACAGGGAGGAGGGGAGCTGTTTTTT. This sequence encodes CASSQGQGGGELFF.

The chain uses TRBV25-1 and TRBJ2-5, with D uncertain. The CDR3 totals 12 residues. Trimming stripped 6 bases from V and 5 bases from J, with 10 bases between. Germline CDR1 is MGHDK and CDR2 is SYGVNS. Here the CDR3 DNA reads TGTGCCAGCAGCCTTCAAGGCGAGACCCAGTACTTC. Encoded protein: CASSLQGETQYF. The entire variable domain, with the rest obtained from reference TRBV25-1 and TRBJ2-5, is as follows: EADIYQTPRYLVIGTGKKITLECSQTMGHDKMYWYQQDPGMELHLIHYSYGVNSTEKGDLSSESTVSRIRTEHFPLTLESARPSHTSQYLCASSLQGETQYFGPGTRLLVL.

The count of this clone is one. The rearrangement uses TRBV4-1 and TRBJ2-7; D may be TRBD2 (7 bases). Germline lookup yields CDR1 MGHRA and CDR2 YSYEKL. V shed 4 bases and J shed 2 bases, with 15 bases lying between them. There are 15 residues in the CDR3. The CDR3 spells CASSPGGGRTYEQYF. The CDR3 bases are TGCGCCAGCAGCCCAGGCGGGGGCAGGACCTACGAGCAGTACTTC.

This clone was counted a few times. The rearrangement links TRBV5-6 to TRBJ1-1, with unresolved D. The CDR3 totals 12 residues. Germline lookup yields CDR1 SGHDT and CDR2 YYEEEE. Trimming pared 0 bases from V and 8 bases from J, leaving 8 bases between. The CDR3, as DNA: TGTGCCAGCAGCTTGGTCACGGGGGAAGCTTTCTTT. Translated, it gives CASSLVTGEAFF.

The chain couples TRBV19 to TRBJ1-2; TRBD1 matches 8 bases. V lost 4 bases, J lost 4 bases, and 5 bases stayed unmatched. Germline V gene data show CDR1 as LNHDA and CDR2 as SQIVND (reference sequence). The CDR3 has 14 residues. In DNA form, the CDR3 reads TGTGCCAGTAGTACTCAGGGGGCCGGCTATGGCTACACCTTC. This codes for CASSTQGAGYGYTF.

This sequence joins TRBV5-1 and TRBJ2-3; 12 bases are a match to TRBD1. V shed 4 bases and J 5 bases; nucleotides not matched to a gene: 8. The CDR3 runs to 16 residues. Germline values: CDR1 SGHRS, CDR2 YFSETQ. Here the CDR3 reads CASSVGQGAGIDTQYF. The CDR3 bases are TGCGCCAGCAGCGTGGGACAGGGGGCGGGTATAGATACGCAGTATTTT.

In DNA form, the CDR3 reads TGTGCCAGCAGTTGGGACGTGGCACCTGGAAACACCATATATTTT. It specifies CASSWDVAPGNTIYF. This chain uses TRBV6-5 with TRBJ1-3, with a tentative D call TRBD1 (5 bases). CDR3 length equals 15 residues. Looked up from germline, CDR1 is MNHEY and CDR2 is SVGAGI. Trimming took off 4 bases at V and 2 bases at J, with 12 bases between the two ends.

V usage is TRBV6-6 and J usage is TRBJ1-5; a weak D match, TRBD1 (5 bases). This CDR3 contains 14 residues. V lost 7 bases, J lost 1 base, and 11 bases lay in between. Germline V CDR1 and CDR2: MNHNY, SVGAGI (reference sequence). CDR3 bases: TGTGCCAGCAACGGGGACGAAAGCAATCAGCCCCAGCATTTT. Its protein product is CASNGDESNQPQHF.

The gene calls are TRBV5-1 and TRBJ2-7, with TRBD2 identical over 10 bases. Per germline, CDR1 SGHRS and CDR2 YFSETQ. Trimming removed 0 bases from V and 3 bases from J; junction bases left unmatched: 9. The CDR3 runs to 17 residues. CDR3 coding DNA: TGCGCCAGCAGCTTGGTTGGGACTAGCGTGGGAAGCTACGAGCAGTACTTC. Protein product: CASSLVGTSVGSYEQYF.

The chain employs TRBV5-4 and TRBJ2-7; 8 positions match TRBD2. Germline-derived CDR1 and CDR2 are SGHNT and YYREEE (reference sequence). There are 13 residues in the CDR3. After removal of 2 bases from V and 6 bases from J, the junction contained 4 bases not matched to a gene. CDR3 loop: CASSFASGSEQYF. The CDR3 DNA is TGTGCCAGCAGCTTTGCCAGCGGGAGCGAGCAGTACTTC.

The chain is built from TRBV7-9 and TRBJ1-2; TRBD1 might be the D (6 bases). The CDR3 is made up of 13 amino acids. Germline V lookup: CDR1 SEHNR, CDR2 FQNEAQ (reference sequence). Trimming took off 1 base at V and 4 bases at J, with 7 bases between the two ends. CDR3 region: CASSLEGGYGYTF. For the CDR3, the DNA is TGTGCCAGCAGCTTAGAGGGGGGCTATGGCTACACCTTC.

This clone appeared a single time. The CDR3 sequence: CASSVSTGEQYF. CDR3 coding DNA: TGCGCCAGCAGCGTTTCCACGGGGGAGCAGTACTTC. This chain uses TRBV5-1 with TRBJ2-7, with D perhaps matching TRBD2 (5 bases). Germline V gene lookup returns CDR1 SGHRS and CDR2 YFSETQ. V lost 4 bases and J lost 7, with 12 bases in between. The CDR3 totals 12 residues. The entire variable domain, with the rest obtained from reference TRBV5-1 and TRBJ2-7, is as follows: KAGVTQTPRYLIKTRGQQVTLSCSPISGHRSVSWYQQTPGQGLQFLFEYFSETQRNKGNFPGRFSGRQFSNSRSEMNVSTLELGDSALYLCASSVSTGEQYFGPGTRLTVT.

The chain couples TRBV6-5 to TRBJ1-3, with TRBD1 matching over 7 bases. Germline assignment: CDR1 MNHEY and CDR2 SVGAGI. V was clipped by 2 bases and J by 2 bases; unmatched bases: 3. This CDR3 is built from 15 residues. The CDR3 DNA reads TGTGCCAGCAGTTACGACGGGACAGCTGGAAACACCATATATTTT. Residues: CASSYDGTAGNTIYF.

The rearrangement links TRBV10-1 to TRBJ2-3; the match to TRBD2 covers 12 bases. Germline V gene sequence: CDR1 WNHNN, CDR2 SYGVQD (reference sequence). The CDR3 is made up of 17 amino acids. V lost 4 bases, J lost 6 bases, and 11 bases stayed unmatched. The CDR3 reads CASSAFSSGRAHDTQYF. The CDR3, as DNA: TGCGCCAGCAGTGCCTTCTCTAGCGGGAGGGCCCATGATACGCAGTATTTT.

The chain links TRBV19 to TRBJ1-1; 7 positions agree with TRBD1. V gave up 3 bases and J gave up 5 bases; unmatched junction bases: 6. In germline, CDR1 is LNHDA, CDR2 SQIVND (reference sequence). The CDR3 is 14 residues long. In DNA, the CDR3 is TGTGCCAGTAGTATCACAGGGGTAGGTACTGAAGCTTTCTTT. Translated, it gives CASSITGVGTEAFF.